The rows below give T cell receptor beta chains drawn from one sample of a study of cytomegalovirus exposure and HLA in healthy donors. Libraries were prepared by immunoSEQ multiplex PCR; TCRdb keeps only in-frame clonotypes and omits some of them. The repertoire holds more than 150,000 clones, with 80% as singletons. What was sequenced was PBMCs. The receptors were gathered from a man aged 40-55 years in good health and CMV-seropositive. CDR3s include the opening cysteine and the closing phenylalanine or tryptophan. D genes are given only for firm matches.

TRBJ2-7 TRBV28 - CASSPLFSYEQYF
TRBJ2-1 TRBV10-3 TRBD2 CAISSTSGGRSSYNEQFF
TRBJ2-5 TRBV28 TRBD2 CASSLSGGVKETQYF
TRBJ1-2 TRBV12-5 - CASGLADSLYGYTF
TRBJ1-1 TRBV7-4 - CASSWGVGPENTEAFF
TRBJ2-6 TRBV6-6 - CASSYGTGSGANVLTF
TRBJ1-1 TRBV29-1 TRBD1 CSVGTGGTEAFF
TRBJ2-2 TRBV11-2 TRBD2 CASSSLAGRNTGELFF
TRBJ2-7 TRBV4-1 - CASSVAGTSREQYF
TRBJ2-7 TRBV6-5 TRBD1 CASSYPPGQGPYEQYF
TRBJ2-5 TRBV19 TRBD2 CASSVSGGPQETQYF
TRBJ2-7 TRBV30 - CAWRVARGHEQYF
TRBJ2-1 TRBV2 TRBD2 CAGSGGEEEQFF
TRBJ2-2 TRBV29-1 - CSVDWGVTGELFF
TRBJ1-3 TRBV21-1 - CATSTFAGESGNTIYF
TRBJ1-5 TRBV29-1 TRBD1 CSVGGQGANQPQHF
TRBJ1-5 TRBV6-6 - CASGPGSQPQHF
TRBJ1-1 TRBV7-9 TRBD1 CASSSTGADTEAFF
TRBJ1-2 TRBV9 TRBD1 CASSPGQGAYGYTF
TRBJ2-5 TRBV7-3 TRBD2 CASSTTSGGGETQYF
TRBJ1-2 TRBV30 - CACPQPRGGYTF
TRBJ1-2 TRBV11-2 - CASSPGTPYGYTF
TRBJ1-1 TRBV2 - CASSSAGNTEAFF
TRBJ2-3 TRBV19 TRBD2 CASSTRAGGPEDTQYF
TRBJ2-7 TRBV30 TRBD1 CAWSVLTGVYEQYF
TRBJ2-2 TRBV29-1 TRBD1 CSVARGTGLSGELFF
TRBJ2-5 TRBV13 - CASSPEPRGAYQETQYF
TRBJ2-1 TRBV5-1 TRBD2 CASSFVAGVGEQFF
TRBJ1-3 TRBV7-2 - CASSSHRERSGNTIYF
TRBJ2-3 TRBV18 TRBD1 CASSPRSGQGTDTQYF
TRBJ1-2 TRBV7-9 TRBD1 CASSLEGTGGHGYTF
TRBJ1-2 TRBV6-4 TRBD1 CASKGTGEKNGYTF
TRBJ2-5 TRBV28 - CASSLSGSYPETQYF
TRBJ2-7 TRBV6-5 TRBD2 CASGGDLYEQYF
TRBJ1-5 TRBV30 TRBD1 CAWSRWQGASPQHF
TRBJ2-7 TRBV5-4 - CASSPRDGNYEQYF
TRBJ2-7 TRBV9 TRBD2 CASGGLEAYEQYF
TRBJ2-3 TRBV5-4 - CASSFGADSTDTQYF
TRBJ2-5 TRBV7-9 - CASSSPGTPKETQYF
TRBJ1-4 TRBV7-2 - CASSRFTGTNEKLFF
TRBJ2-7 TRBV7-9 - CASRPKGVNHEQYF
TRBJ1-6 TRBV29-1 - CSVGSSYNSPLHF
TRBJ2-3 TRBV7-6 - CASSLETSTDTQYF
TRBJ1-3 TRBV29-1 - CSAWTRISGNTIYF
TRBJ2-5 TRBV29-1 - CSSSFETQYF
TRBJ2-5 TRBV25-1 - CASSEWARGVETQYF
TRBJ1-4 TRBV5-6 TRBD1 CASRSRQGMGEKLFF
TRBJ2-1 TRBV9 TRBD1 CASSVVGQGDYNEQFF
TRBJ2-3 TRBV28 - CASSLAEGGDTQYF
TRBJ1-2 TRBV5-1 - CASSFGGNYGYTF
TRBJ2-1 TRBV27 - CASRLGSNEQFF
TRBJ2-7 TRBV28 TRBD1 CASSFPDRGHEQYF